This is a list of T cell receptor beta chains from one sample in a study of cytotoxic CD8 clonotypes in ibrutinib-treated CLL. The protocol was immunoSEQ multiplex PCR, while the TCRdb copy is restricted to in-frame clones and leaves out a portion. The sample holds 110,000 to 150,000 clones, about 70% seen once. The source was PBMCs, collected after 24 months of ibrutinib treatment. These receptors were collected from a human donor with chronic lymphocytic leukemia. CDR3s include the opening cysteine and the closing phenylalanine or tryptophan. The order of the fields is J gene, clone size, V gene, D gene, CDR3 DNA, CDR3 protein. The D gene is left open where the match is weak. A clone size is listed for some rows: how often the clone was seen (once, few, many), or a class if it is expanded.

>TRBJ1-1|many|TRBV30|-
TGTGCCTGGAGTGCAACAGGGAAGAACACTGAAGCTTTCTTT
CAWSATGKNTEAFF
>TRBJ1-5|-|TRBV6-1|TRBD1
TGTGCCAGCAGTGAAGGATGGGACAGGCCACAGCCCCAGCATTTT
CASSEGWDRPQPQHF
>TRBJ2-1|-|TRBV27|-
TGTGCCAGCAGTTTAAGGACCTGGAATGAGCAGTTCTTC
CASSLRTWNEQFF
>TRBJ1-4|-|TRBV25-1|-
TGTGCCAGCAGTGAAGGGGGCGGAGGTGAAAAACTGTTTTTT
CASSEGGGGEKLFF
>TRBJ2-5|-|TRBV10-3|-
TGTGCCATCAATCCCGACTCGGGACCCCAAGAGACCCAGTACTTC
CAINPDSGPQETQYF
>TRBJ2-5|-|TRBV10-3|-
TGTGCCACCATTGATAACCAAGAGACCCAGTACTTC
CATIDNQETQYF
>TRBJ1-2|many|TRBV6-1|-
TGTGCCAGCAGTTTTTCAGACTATGGCTACACCTTC
CASSFSDYGYTF
>TRBJ2-1|-|TRBV4-2|-
TGTGCCAGCAGCCAACCCTCCGGGGGCTACAATGAGCAGTTCTTC
CASSQPSGGYNEQFF
>TRBJ1-1|-|TRBV7-8|-
TGTGCCAGCAGCCTACTCCCCGGGACAAACACTGAAGCTTTCTTT
CASSLLPGTNTEAFF
>TRBJ2-2|-|TRBV6-5|-
TGTGCCAGCAGTTACTCCCGTCGAACCGGGGAGCTGTTTTTT
CASSYSRRTGELFF
>TRBJ2-3|-|TRBV4-3|-
TGCGCCAGCAGCCAAGGTTTGGCAGATACGCAGTATTTT
CASSQGLADTQYF
>TRBJ2-5|-|TRBV7-2|TRBD2
TGTGCCAGCAGCCCTCTAGCGGGAGGGGGGCAAGAGACCCAGTACTTC
CASSPLAGGGQETQYF
>TRBJ2-7|few|TRBV5-1|-
TGCGCCAGCAGCCCACAGGGTTGGGAGCAGTACTTC
CASSPQGWEQYF
>TRBJ2-5|-|TRBV5-1|TRBD1
TGCGCCAGCAGCTTGGAGCCAGGGGGCTTAGAGACCCAGTACTTC
CASSLEPGGLETQYF